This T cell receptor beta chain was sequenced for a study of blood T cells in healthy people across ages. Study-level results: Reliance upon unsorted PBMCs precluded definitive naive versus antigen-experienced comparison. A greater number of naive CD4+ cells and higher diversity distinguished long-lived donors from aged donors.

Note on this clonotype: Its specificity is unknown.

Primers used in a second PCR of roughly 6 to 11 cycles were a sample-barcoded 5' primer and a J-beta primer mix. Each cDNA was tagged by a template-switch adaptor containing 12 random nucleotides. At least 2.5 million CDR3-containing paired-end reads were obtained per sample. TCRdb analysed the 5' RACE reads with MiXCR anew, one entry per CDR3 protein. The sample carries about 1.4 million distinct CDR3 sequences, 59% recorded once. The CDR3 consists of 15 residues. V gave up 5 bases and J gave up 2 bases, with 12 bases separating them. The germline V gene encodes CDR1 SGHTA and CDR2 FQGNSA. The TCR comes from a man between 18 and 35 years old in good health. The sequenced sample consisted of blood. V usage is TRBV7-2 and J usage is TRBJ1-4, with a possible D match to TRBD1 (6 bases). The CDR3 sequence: CASSAAGATNEKLFF. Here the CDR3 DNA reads TGTGCCAGCAGCGCGGCGGGGGCGACTAATGAAAAACTGTTTTTT.